The T cell receptor (beta chain) under discussion was sequenced for a study of T cells in Graves' hyperthyroidism and ophthalmopathy. Germline loops: CDR1 ENHRY, CDR2 SYGVKD. V was shortened by 4 bases and J by 4 bases, with 13 bases between the two germline ends. The CDR3 is 15 amino acids. Broader study findings: A median 6.5 months before onset, the model predicted ophthalmopathy. Also found in blood were most expanded thyroid clonotypes above 0.001. Using 13 V-J features, a model discriminated ophthalmopathy from stable hyperthyroidism.

Authors of the study amplified TCR beta CDR3 regions from RNA transcripts. The HTBI primer set served for first-round RT-PCR of the TCR CDR3. TCRdb re-called the multiplex PCR reads with MiXCR, one entry per CDR3 protein. The data show around 800,000 distinct CDR3 sequences, with about 38% seen just once and 7.5% to 9.5% held by the top ten. Uncontrolled infection, other autoimmune disease, pregnancy or lactation disqualified patients from enrolment. This clonotype was counted at least ten times. Its specificity is unknown. The source material was blood. This sequence joins TRBV10-3 and TRBJ1-4; D unclear. The origin of this receptor is a man aged 18-30 years with Graves' hyperthyroidism. This CDR3 reads CAISGEGTSNEKLFF. In DNA form, the CDR3 reads TGTGCCATCAGTGGAGAGGGAACCAGTAATGAAAAACTGTTTTTT.